The 10 T cell receptor beta chains reported below all come from one sample, sequenced in a study of blood T cells in healthy people across ages. PCR was performed a second time for roughly 7 to 11 cycles using a sample-barcoded 5' primer and a J-beta primer mix. MiXCR was run by TCRdb on the 5' RACE reads, yielding one entry per CDR3 protein. The table shows 870,000 or so distinct CDR3 sequences, with 29% occurring only once. Source material: blood. The origin of the receptors is an elderly woman in good health.

This clonotype was seen repeatedly, ten times or more. The V call is TRBV2, the J call TRBJ2-5; TRBD2 matches 9 bases. Germline V gene sequence: CDR1 SNHLY, CDR2 FYNNEI. The ends lost 6 bases at V and 4 bases at J; junction bases unmatched: 9. The CDR3 runs to 15 residues. CDR3 region: CASSLGGGAGETQYF. CDR3 nucleotides: TGTGCCAGCAGCCTCGGCGGGGGGGCTGGAGAGACCCAGTACTTC. Full variable domain (missing parts from reference TRBV2 and TRBJ2-5): EPEVTQTPSHQVTQMGQEVILRCVPISNHLYFYWYRQILGQKVEFLVSFYNNEISEKSEIFDDQFSVERPDGSNFTLKIRSTKLEDSAMYFCASSLGGGAGETQYFGPGTRLLVL.

The table lists this clonotype with many counts. The CDR3 sequence is CASSSGTGVRTQYF. Here the CDR3 DNA reads TGTGCCAGCAGTTCCGGGACTGGGGTCCGGACCCAGTACTTC. The gene calls are TRBV6-1 and TRBJ2-5, with D tentatively TRBD2 (6 bases). Trimming took off 5 bases at V and 7 bases at J, with 17 bases between the two ends. The CDR3 consists of 14 residues. CDR1 is MNHNS and CDR2 is SASEGT in the germline V gene.

This clonotype was counted a few times. This chain connects TRBV7-9 to TRBJ1-1, with 8 bases lining up with TRBD1. This CDR3 is 16 amino acids long. V lost 5 bases and J lost 5; bases outside the gene matches: 13. In germline, CDR1 is SEHNR, CDR2 FQNEAQ (reference sequence). CDR3 protein: CASSTSRQGSGTEAFF. The CDR3, as DNA: TGTGCCAGCAGCACGAGCCGACAGGGGTCGGGAACTGAAGCTTTCTTT.

This clonotype was picked up a small number of times. The rearrangement joins TRBV3-1 to TRBJ2-5; the match to TRBD1 covers 9 bases. Germline V gene data show CDR1 as LGHDT and CDR2 as YNNKEL (reference sequence). V trimming: 4 bases; J trimming: 1 base; junction bases outside the gene matches: 4. The CDR3 extends over 15 amino acids. CDR3: CASSLWDRAQETQYF. CDR3 nucleotides: TGTGCCAGCAGCCTATGGGACAGGGCCCAAGAGACCCAGTACTTC.

This clonotype was observed many times. This chain links TRBV25-1 with TRBJ2-1, with 11 nucleotides matching TRBD2. V was pared by 8 bases and J by 3 bases, with 9 bases of the junction left unmatched. The germline gives CDR1 MGHDK, CDR2 SYGVNS. The CDR3 loop spans 16 amino acids. The CDR3, as DNA: TGTGCCAGCGGAGGGGGTAGCGGGGGGGTCTACAATGAGCAGTTCTTC. The encoded protein is CASGGGSGGVYNEQFF.

For this clonotype: A single base separates this from a much larger clone, so it may be a read error. The chain links TRBV9 to TRBJ2-6; possible D gene TRBD2, 5 bases. This CDR3 is built from 16 residues. Germline V gene sequence: CDR1 SGDLS, CDR2 YYNGEE. Trimming removed 4 bases from V and 2 bases from J, with 13 bases in between. The CDR3 sequence: CASSPPGIPGANVLTF. CDR3 in DNA: TGTGCCAGCAGCCCACCGGGAATCCCTGGGGCCAACGTCCTGACTTTC. Full variable domain (outside the CDR3, taken from reference TRBV9 and TRBJ2-6): DSGVTQTPKHLITATGQRVTLRCSPRSGDLSVYWYQQSLDQGLQFLIQYYNGEERAKGNILERFSAQQFPDLHSELNLSSLELGDSALYFCASSPPGIPGANVLTFGAGSRLTVL.

This clonotype has more than one count but fewer than ten. V usage is TRBV4-3 and J usage is TRBJ1-1; perhaps TRBD1 as D (5 bases). Per germline, CDR1 LGHNA and CDR2 YSLEER. CDR3 length equals 14 residues. Trimming left V 0 bases short and J 5 bases short, with 10 bases between. The CDR3, as DNA: TGCGCCAGCAGCCAAGATCGGAGGGGTACTGAAGCTTTCTTT. It specifies CASSQDRRGTEAFF.

This rearrangement joins TRBV20-1 to TRBJ2-5; 7 nucleotides line up with TRBD2. The J call may be in error: the DNA end matches TRBJ2-1 better. The CDR3 consists of 15 residues. The germline V gene encodes CDR1 DFQATT and CDR2 SNEGSKA (reference sequence). The CDR3 nucleotides read TGCAGTGCTAGAGCTACTAGCGTCGCGGGGGAGACCCAGTTCTTC. Its translation is CSARATSVAGETQFF.

This sequence joins TRBV24-1 and TRBJ2-5; possible D gene TRBD1, 5 bases. V dropped 4 bases and J dropped 3 bases, with 14 bases sitting between them. The germline V gene encodes CDR1 KGHDR and CDR2 SFDVKD. The CDR3 loop spans 15 amino acids. The CDR3 sequence: CATSDPGRGKETQYF. CDR3 DNA sequence: TGTGCCACCAGTGACCCCGGTAGGGGCAAAGAGACCCAGTACTTC.

The chain combines TRBV12-3 or TRBV12-4 with TRBJ1-4; D call uncertain. This CDR3 region has 14 residues. V lost 6 bases and J lost 5, with 13 bases in between. The CDR3 coding sequence is TGTGCCAGCAGCCGACACGGACGAAATGAAAAACTGTTTTTT. This codes for CASSRHGRNEKLFF.